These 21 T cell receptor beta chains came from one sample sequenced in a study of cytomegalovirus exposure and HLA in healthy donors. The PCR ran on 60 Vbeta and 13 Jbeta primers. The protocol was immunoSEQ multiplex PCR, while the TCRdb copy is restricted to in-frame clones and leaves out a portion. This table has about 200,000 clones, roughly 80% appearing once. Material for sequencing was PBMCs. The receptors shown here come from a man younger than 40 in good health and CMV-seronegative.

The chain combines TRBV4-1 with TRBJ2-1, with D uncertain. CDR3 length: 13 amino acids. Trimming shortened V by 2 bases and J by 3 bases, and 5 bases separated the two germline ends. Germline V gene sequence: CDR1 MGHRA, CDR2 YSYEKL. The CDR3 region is CASSQTSYNEQFF. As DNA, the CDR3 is TGCGCCAGCAGCCAAACGAGCTACAATGAGCAGTTCTTC.

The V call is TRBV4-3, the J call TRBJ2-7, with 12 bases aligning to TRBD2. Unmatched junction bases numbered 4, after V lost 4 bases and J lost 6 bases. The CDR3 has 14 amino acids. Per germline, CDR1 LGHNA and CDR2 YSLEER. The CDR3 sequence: CASSPVTSGGEQYF. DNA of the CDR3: TGCGCCAGCAGCCCCGTGACTAGCGGGGGCGAGCAGTACTTC.

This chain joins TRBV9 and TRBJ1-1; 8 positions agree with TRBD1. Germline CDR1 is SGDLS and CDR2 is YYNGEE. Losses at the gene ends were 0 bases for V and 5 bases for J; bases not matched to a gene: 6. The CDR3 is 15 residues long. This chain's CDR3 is CASSVGNRGGTEAFF. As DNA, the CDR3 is TGTGCCAGCAGCGTAGGGAACAGGGGGGGGACTGAAGCTTTCTTT.

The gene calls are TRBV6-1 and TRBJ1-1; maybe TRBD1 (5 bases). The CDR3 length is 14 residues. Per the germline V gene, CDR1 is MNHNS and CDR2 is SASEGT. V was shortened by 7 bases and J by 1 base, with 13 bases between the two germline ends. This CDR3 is CASINRGWNTEAFF. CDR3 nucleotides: TGTGCCAGCATAAATAGGGGTTGGAACACTGAAGCTTTCTTT.

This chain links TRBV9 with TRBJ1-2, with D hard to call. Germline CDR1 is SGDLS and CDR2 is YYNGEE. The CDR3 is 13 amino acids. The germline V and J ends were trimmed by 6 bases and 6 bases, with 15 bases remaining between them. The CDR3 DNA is TGTGCCAGCACTCCACTCGACAAGCATGGCTACACCTTC. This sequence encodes CASTPLDKHGYTF.

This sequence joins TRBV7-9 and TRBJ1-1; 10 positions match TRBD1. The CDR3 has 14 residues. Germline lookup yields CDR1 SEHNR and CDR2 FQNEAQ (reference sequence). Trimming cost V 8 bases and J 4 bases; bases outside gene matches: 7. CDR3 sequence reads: CASVSWDRGTEAFF. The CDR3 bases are TGTGCCAGCGTGTCTTGGGACAGGGGCACTGAAGCTTTCTTT.

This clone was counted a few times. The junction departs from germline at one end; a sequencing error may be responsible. CDR3 DNA: TGCGCCAGCAGACAGGGGCCATACTCTGGGGCCAGCGTCCTGACTTTC. Translation gives CASRQGPYSGASVLTF. The J gene is TRBJ2-6, the V gene TRBV5-1; 7 positions agree with TRBD1. The CDR3 spans 16 residues. CDR1 SGHRS and CDR2 YFSETQ come from the germline V gene. Full variable domain (remainder filled in from reference TRBV5-1 and TRBJ2-6): KAGVTQTPRYLIKTRGQQVTLSCSPISGHRSVSWYQQTPGQGLQFLFEYFSETQRNKGNFPGRFSGRQFSNSRSEMNVSTLELGDSALYLCASRQGPYSGASVLTFGAGSRLTVL.

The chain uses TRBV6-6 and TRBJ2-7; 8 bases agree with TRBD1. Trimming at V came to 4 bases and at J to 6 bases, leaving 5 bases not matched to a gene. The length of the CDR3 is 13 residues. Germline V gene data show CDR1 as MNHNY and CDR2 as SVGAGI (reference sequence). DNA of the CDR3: TGTGCCAGCAGTTTCTCTGACAGGGGCGAGCAGTACTTC. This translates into CASSFSDRGEQYF.

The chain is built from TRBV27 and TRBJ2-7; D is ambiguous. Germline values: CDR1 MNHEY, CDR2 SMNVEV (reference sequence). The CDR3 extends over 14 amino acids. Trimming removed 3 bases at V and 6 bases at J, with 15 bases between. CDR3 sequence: CASSLQVDLGEQYF. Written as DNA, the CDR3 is TGTGCCAGCAGTTTGCAGGTGGATTTGGGCGAGCAGTACTTC.

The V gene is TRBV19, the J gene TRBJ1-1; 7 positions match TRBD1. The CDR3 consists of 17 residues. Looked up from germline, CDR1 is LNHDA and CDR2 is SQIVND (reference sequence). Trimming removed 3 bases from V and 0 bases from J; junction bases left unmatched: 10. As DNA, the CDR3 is TGTGCCAGTAGTATTAGGGGGCTAAGTCAAATGAACACTGAAGCTTTCTTT. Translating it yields CASSIRGLSQMNTEAFF. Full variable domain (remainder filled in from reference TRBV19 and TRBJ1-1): DGGITQSPKYLFRKEGQNVTLSCEQNLNHDAMYWYRQDPGQGLRLIYYSQIVNDFQKGDIAEGYSVSREKKESFPLTVTSAQKNPTAFYLCASSIRGLSQMNTEAFFGQGTRLTVV.

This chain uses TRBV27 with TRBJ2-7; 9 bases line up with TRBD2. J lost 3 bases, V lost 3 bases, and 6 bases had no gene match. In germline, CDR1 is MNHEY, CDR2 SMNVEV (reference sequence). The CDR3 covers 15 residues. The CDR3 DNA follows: TGTGCCAGCAGTTTGAGTCTAGCGGGGTTCTACGAGCAGTACTTC. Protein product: CASSLSLAGFYEQYF.

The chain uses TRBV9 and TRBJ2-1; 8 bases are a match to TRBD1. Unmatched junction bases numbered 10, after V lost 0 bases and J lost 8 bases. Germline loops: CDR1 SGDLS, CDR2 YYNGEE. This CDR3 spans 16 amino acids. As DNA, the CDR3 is TGTGCCAGCAGCGTAGGTAGCAGGGGGCCTCGTCATGAGCAGTTCTTC. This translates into CASSVGSRGPRHEQFF.

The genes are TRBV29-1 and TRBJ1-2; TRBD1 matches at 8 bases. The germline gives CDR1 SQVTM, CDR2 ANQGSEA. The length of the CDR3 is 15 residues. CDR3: CSDETEGQVTDGYTF. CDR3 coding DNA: TGCAGTGATGAAACTGAGGGACAGGTCACGGATGGCTACACCTTC.

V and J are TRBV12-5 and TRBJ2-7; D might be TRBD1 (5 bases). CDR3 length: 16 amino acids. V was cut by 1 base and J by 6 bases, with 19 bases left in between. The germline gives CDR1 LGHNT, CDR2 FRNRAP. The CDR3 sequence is CASGLGQGVRSGEQYF. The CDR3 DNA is TGTGCTAGTGGTTTGGGGCAAGGGGTGCGTTCGGGCGAGCAGTACTTC.

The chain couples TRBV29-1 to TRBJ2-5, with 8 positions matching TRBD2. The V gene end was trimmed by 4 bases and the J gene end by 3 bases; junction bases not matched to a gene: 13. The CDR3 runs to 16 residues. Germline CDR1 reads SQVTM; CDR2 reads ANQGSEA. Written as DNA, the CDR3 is TGCAGCGTTGGTCCCCTTGAGCGGGGGAGCGAAGAGACCCAGTACTTC. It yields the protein CSVGPLERGSEETQYF.

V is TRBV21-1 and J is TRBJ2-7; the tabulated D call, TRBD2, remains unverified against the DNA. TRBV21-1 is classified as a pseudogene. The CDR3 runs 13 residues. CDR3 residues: CASSFVTGYEQYF. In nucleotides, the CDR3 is TGTGCCAGCAGCTTCGTCACTGGTTACGAGCAGTACTTC.

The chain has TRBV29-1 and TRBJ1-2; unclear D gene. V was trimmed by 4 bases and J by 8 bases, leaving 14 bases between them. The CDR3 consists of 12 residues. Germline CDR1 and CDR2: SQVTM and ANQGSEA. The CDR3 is CSVGGQDGGYTF. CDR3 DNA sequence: TGCAGCGTTGGAGGGCAGGACGGGGGCTACACCTTC.

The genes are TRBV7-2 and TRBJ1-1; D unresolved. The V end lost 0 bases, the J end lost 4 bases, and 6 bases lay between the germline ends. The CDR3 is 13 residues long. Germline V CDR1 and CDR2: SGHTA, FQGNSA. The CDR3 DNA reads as TGTGCCAGCAGCTTAGCCCAGGTCACTGAAGCTTTCTTT. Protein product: CASSLAQVTEAFF. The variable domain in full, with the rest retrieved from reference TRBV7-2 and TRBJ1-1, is GAGVSQSPSNKVTEKGKDVELRCDPISGHTALYWYRQSLGQGLEFLIYFQGNSAPDKSGLPSDRFSAERTGGSVSTLTIQRTQQEDSAVYLCASSLAQVTEAFFGQGTRLTVV.

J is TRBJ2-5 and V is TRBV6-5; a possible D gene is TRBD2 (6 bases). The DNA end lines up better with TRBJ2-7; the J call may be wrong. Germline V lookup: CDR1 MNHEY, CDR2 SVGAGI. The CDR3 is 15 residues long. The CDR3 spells CASSYLAGGPYEQYF. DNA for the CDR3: TGTGCCAGCAGTTACTTAGCAGGAGGGCCCTACGAGCAGTACTTC.

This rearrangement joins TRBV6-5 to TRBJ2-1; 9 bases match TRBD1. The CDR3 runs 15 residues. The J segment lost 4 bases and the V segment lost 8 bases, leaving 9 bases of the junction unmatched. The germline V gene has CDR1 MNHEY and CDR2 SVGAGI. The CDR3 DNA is TGTGCCAGCCGCCTAGGGACAGGGAATTACAATGAGCAGTTCTTC. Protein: CASRLGTGNYNEQFF.

In nucleotides, the CDR3 is TGTGCCAGTAGTATAGCGGGACTCTCCACAGATACGCAGTATTTT. Its protein product is CASSIAGLSTDTQYF. The rearrangement links TRBV19 to TRBJ2-3; D is possibly TRBD2 (6 bases). Trimming took off 1 base at V and 2 bases at J, with 10 bases between the two ends. Germline loops: CDR1 LNHDA, CDR2 SQIVND (reference sequence). The CDR3 consists of 15 residues.